This is a list of T cell receptor beta chains from one sample in a study of cytomegalovirus exposure and HLA in healthy donors. Produced via immunoSEQ multiplex PCR; TCRdb's table is partial and in-frame only. The sample has about 130,000 clones; 81% are singletons. Material for sequencing was PBMCs. These receptors all come from a man younger than 30 in good health and CMV-seronegative. Both conserved end residues are part of each CDR3. A D gene is named only where the DNA matches it firmly. The size field is filled for only some rows; it gives once, few, many or a size class.

J gene | V gene | D gene | clone size | CDR3 DNA | CDR3 protein
TRBJ1-5 | TRBV5-1 | NA | once | TGCGCCAGCAGCTTGGCCGGGATTACCAATCAGCCCCAGCATTTT | CASSLAGITNQPQHF
TRBJ1-1 | TRBV11-3 | NA | NA | TGTGCCAGCAGCTTAGGGGGTAGGGGGACCCAGGAGGCGAACACTGAAGCTTTCTTT | CASSLGGRGTQEANTEAFF
TRBJ2-7 | TRBV28 | TRBD1 | NA | TGTGCCAGCAGATCCGGGACAGGGAGATCCTACGAGCAGTACTTC | CASRSGTGRSYEQYF
TRBJ2-7 | TRBV6-1 | NA | NA | TGTGCCAGCAGTGAAGCTGGGAGCCTCGAGCAGTACTTC | CASSEAGSLEQYF
TRBJ2-1 | TRBV7-9 | NA | few | TGTGCCAGCAGCTTATACCCAGGGAATGAGCAGTTCTTC | CASSLYPGNEQFF
TRBJ1-5 | TRBV7-8 | NA | NA | TGTGCCAGCAGCTTTAAACAGCAATACAATCAGCCCCAGCATTTT | CASSFKQQYNQPQHF
TRBJ2-2 | TRBV6-6 | NA | few | TGTGCCAGCAGTTCGACAGGCGACGCGAACACCGGGGAGCTGTTTTTT | CASSSTGDANTGELFF
TRBJ1-5 | TRBV7-2 | NA | NA | TGTGCCAGCAGCGAAACCCCAGGGAATCAGCCCCAGCATTTT | CASSETPGNQPQHF
TRBJ2-2 | TRBV30 | TRBD1 | NA | TGTGCCTGGGACAGGGGCGCCGGGGAGCTGTTTTTT | CAWDRGAGELFF
TRBJ2-7 | TRBV9 | TRBD1 | NA | TGTGCCAGCAGCTTAGGGACAGGGGAAGGCTACGAGCAGTACTTC | CASSLGTGEGYEQYF
TRBJ1-5 | TRBV6-5 | NA | NA | TGTGCCAGCAGTTACAAGGGAGGACAGCCCCAGCATTTT | CASSYKGGQPQHF
TRBJ1-2 | TRBV11-2 | NA | NA | TGTGCCAGCAGCTTAGGGACGACAGGAGCCGTCTGGGGCTACACCTTC | CASSLGTTGAVWGYTF
TRBJ1-1 | TRBV7-2 | NA | NA | TGTGCCAGCAGCTTTCGGGGGAGGACTGAAGCTTTCTTT | CASSFRGRTEAFF
TRBJ1-5 | TRBV5-1 | TRBD1 | few | TGCGCCAGCAGCACGGGGACAGGGGATCAGCCCCAGCATTTT | CASSTGTGDQPQHF
TRBJ1-2 | TRBV30 | TRBD1 | NA | TGTGCCTGGAGCGGACAGGGGGCTCCCTATGGTGGCTACACCTTC | CAWSGQGAPYGGYTF
TRBJ2-1 | TRBV12-5 | NA | NA | TGTGCTAGTGGGGGCTCAGGGGGGAGGTCCTACAATGAGCAGTTCTTC | CASGGSGGRSYNEQFF
TRBJ2-2 | TRBV6-4 | NA | NA | TGTGCCAGCAGTGCCGTCCCTAGGACCGGGGAGCTGTTTTTT | CASSAVPRTGELFF
TRBJ1-6 | TRBV21-1 | NA | NA | TGTGCCAGCAGTGGGAACAGGGTACCTTCACCCCTCCACTTT | CASSGNRVPSPLHF
TRBJ2-7 | TRBV2 | TRBD2 | NA | TGTGCCAGCAGTGCTCCCCGCTGGCGGGGGACTCCCTACGAGCAGTACTTC | CASSAPRWRGTPYEQYF
TRBJ2-3 | TRBV9 | NA | NA | TGTGCCAGCAGCGGCACAGGGCTTGCCACAGATACGCAGTATTTT | CASSGTGLATDTQYF
TRBJ1-1 | TRBV10-3 | TRBD1 | NA | TGTGCCATCAGTGGGACAGGGAGGAACACTGAAGCTTTCTTT | CAISGTGRNTEAFF
TRBJ1-2 | TRBV5-5 | NA | NA | TGTGCCAGCAGCTTGACAGCTAACTATGGCTACACCTTC | CASSLTANYGYTF
TRBJ2-7 | TRBV20-1 | NA | once | TGCAGTGCACGTCAAAGGAGCGAGCAGTACTTC | CSARQRSEQYF
TRBJ1-6 | TRBV4-3 | NA | NA | TGCGCCAGCAGCCAAGGGACAGCCTATAATTCACCCCTCCACTTT | CASSQGTAYNSPLHF
TRBJ1-1 | TRBV7-9 | NA | NA | TGTGCCAGCAGCTCCCCCCCGGGGGACACTGAAGCTTTCTTT | CASSSPPGDTEAFF
TRBJ1-2 | TRBV4-2 | NA | NA | TGTGCCAGCAGCCAAGACGGTGTGCGGCAGGGTAACTATGGCTACACCTTC | CASSQDGVRQGNYGYTF
TRBJ1-6 | TRBV5-6 | NA | NA | TGTGCCAGCAGCCCCCGACGGGATAATTCACCCCTCCACTTT | CASSPRRDNSPLHF
TRBJ1-1 | TRBV25-1 | NA | few | TGTGCCAGCGGCAGGAACACTGAAGCTTTCTTT | CASGRNTEAFF
TRBJ1-1 | TRBV9 | NA | NA | TGTGCCAGCAGCGCGGGGATTGGGACTGAAGCTTTCTTT | CASSAGIGTEAFF
TRBJ1-1 | TRBV9 | NA | NA | TGTGCCAGCACACCGGGACAAATGAACACTGAAGCTTTCTTT | CASTPGQMNTEAFF
TRBJ1-1 | TRBV18 | NA | NA | TGTGCCAGCTCATTCGACAGGTCCACTGAAGCTTTCTTT | CASSFDRSTEAFF
TRBJ1-1 | TRBV6-5 | TRBD1 | NA | TGTGCCAGCAGCTCCGGGACAGGCCGATGGGAAGCTTTCTTT | CASSSGTGRWEAFF
TRBJ1-3 | TRBV7-8 | TRBD1 | NA | TGTGCCAGCACCCCGACAGGGGGAAACACCATATATTTT | CASTPTGGNTIYF
TRBJ2-7 | TRBV10-2 | NA | NA | TGCGCCAGCAGTGATATAGGGGCTGAGTGGGAGCAGTACTTC | CASSDIGAEWEQYF
TRBJ2-1 | TRBV5-4 | NA | once | TGTGCCAGCAGCCAGGGGGGCTACAATGAGCAGTTCTTC | CASSQGGYNEQFF
TRBJ1-2 | TRBV7-8 | NA | NA | TGTGCCACCTCTGTTCAGGATAACTATGGCTACACCTTC | CATSVQDNYGYTF
TRBJ2-6 | TRBV29-1 | TRBD1 | NA | TGCAGCGTTGAAGATGGGACAGGCAACCCCTCTGGGGCCAACGTCCTGACTTTC | CSVEDGTGNPSGANVLTF
TRBJ2-4 | TRBV19 | NA | few | TGTGCCAGTAGTATCGGGGTGCACAAGTCAGCCAAAAACATTCAGTACTTC | CASSIGVHKSAKNIQYF
TRBJ2-7 | TRBV13 | TRBD1 | NA | TGTGCCAGCAGCTTAGGAAAAGGGACAGGGTATTACGAGCAGTACTTC | CASSLGKGTGYYEQYF
TRBJ2-4 | TRBV2 | NA | NA | TGTGCCAGCAGGGTGGGTCGCAGGGGCGACCCCCTAGCCAAAAACATTCAGTACTTC | CASRVGRRGDPLAKNIQYF
TRBJ1-2 | TRBV6-1 | NA | NA | TGTGCCAGCAGCGACAGGTGGGGCTATGGCTACACCTTC | CASSDRWGYGYTF
TRBJ1-6 | TRBV5-6 | TRBD1 | NA | TGTGCCAGCAGCTTGTTCGTCTGGACAGGGTTGTTCCCCCTCCACTTT | CASSLFVWTGLFPLHF
TRBJ2-3 | TRBV29-1 | TRBD1 | NA | TGCAGCGTCACCGGGGACAGGGCTAGTACAGATACGCAGTATTTT | CSVTGDRASTDTQYF
TRBJ2-5 | TRBV7-2 | NA | NA | TGTGCCAGCAGCGTTCCTAGGCGGACCCAGTACTTC | CASSVPRRTQYF
TRBJ1-1 | TRBV11-2 | NA | once | TGTGCCAGCAGCACCTTGCGGGGCGCGAACACTGAAGCTTTCTTT | CASSTLRGANTEAFF
TRBJ2-7 | TRBV27 | NA | few | TGTGCCGGTTGCGTAGCGGCGAATTCCTACGAGCAGTACTTC | CAGCVAANSYEQYF
TRBJ1-6 | TRBV18 | TRBD1 | NA | TGTGCCAGCTCACTGGGCTTGACAGGGAATAATTCACCCCTCCACTTT | CASSLGLTGNNSPLHF
TRBJ1-5 | TRBV30 | TRBD1 | NA | TGTGCCTGGAGTGGGGACAGAAATCAGCCCCAGCATTTT | CAWSGDRNQPQHF
TRBJ2-1 | TRBV7-8 | NA | NA | TGTGCCAGCAGCTTTGAGAGGTTTGAACAGTTCTTC | CASSFERFEQFF
TRBJ2-7 | TRBV7-6 | NA | NA | TGTGCCAGCAGCTCAGAGTCCTATAGGGGTGAGCAGTACTTC | CASSSESYRGEQYF
TRBJ1-1 | TRBV9 | NA | NA | TGTGCCAGCAGCTCCGGACAAACGAACACTGAAGCTTTCTTT | CASSSGQTNTEAFF
TRBJ1-2 | TRBV11-2 | NA | once | TGTGCCAGCAGCTTCTCCCTGGGGCGAATGAATGGCTACACCTTC | CASSFSLGRMNGYTF
TRBJ2-2 | TRBV19 | NA | NA | TGTGCCAGTAGTATAGTAGGCGGGTCTCCCGGGGAGCTGTTTTTT | CASSIVGGSPGELFF
TRBJ2-1 | TRBV4-3 | NA | NA | TGCGCCAGCAGCCAAACGACTGTCCCAAGCTCCTACAATGAGCAGTTCTTC | CASSQTTVPSSYNEQFF